These 5 T cell receptor beta chains came from one sample sequenced in a study of control samples from healthy donors and cancer patients. Libraries were prepared by immunoSEQ multiplex PCR; TCRdb keeps only in-frame clonotypes and omits some of them. Seen here are more than 100,000 clones, roughly 90% observed once, and the top ten hold under 20%. Specimen: PBMCs. Receptors originate from a man in his sixties with lung cancer.

V usage is TRBV20-1 and J usage is TRBJ1-4; D not certain. Germline values: CDR1 DFQATT, CDR2 SNEGSKA (reference sequence). The CDR3 totals 15 residues. The ends were cut back, 3 bases at V and 5 bases at J, with 16 bases in the middle. CDR3 protein: CSASYRGSPNEKLFF. The CDR3 bases are TGCAGTGCTAGTTACCGAGGGTCCCCCAATGAAAAACTGTTTTTT.

Written as DNA, the CDR3 is TGTGCCATCAAGGGAGAGGGAATCACTGAAGCTTTCTTT. Translating gives CAIKGEGITEAFF. The V call is TRBV10-3, the J call TRBJ1-1; D remains ambiguous. V lost 7 bases and J 4 bases, leaving 13 bases between the germline ends. Germline V gene lookup returns CDR1 ENHRY and CDR2 SYGVKD. CDR3 size: 13 residues.

CDR3 loop: CASSLDRGHNYGYTF. CDR3 nucleotides: TGCGCCAGCAGCTTGGACAGGGGGCATAACTATGGCTACACCTTC. The rearrangement uses TRBV5-1 and TRBJ1-2; 9 nucleotides align to TRBD1. Germline V gives CDR1 SGHRS, CDR2 YFSETQ. J gave up 1 base and V 0 bases, and 1 base lay outside the gene matches. This CDR3 has 15 residues.

The sample holds one count of this clone. The V and J genes are TRBV6-6 and TRBJ1-6; perhaps TRBD1 as D (6 bases). CDR1 and CDR2 (germline): MNHNY, SVGAGI (reference sequence). Trimming removed 6 bases at V and 0 bases at J, with 12 bases between. The CDR3 consists of 16 residues. CDR3 coding DNA: TGTGCCAGCAGAACGGACAGCTTCTCCTATAATTCACCCCTCCACTTT. Its translation is CASRTDSFSYNSPLHF.

This chain joins TRBV4-2 and TRBJ2-3, with a possible D match to TRBD2 (5 bases). V was shortened by 3 bases and J by 8 bases, with 12 bases between the two germline ends. The CDR3 length is 13 residues. CDR1 and CDR2 from the germline V gene are LGHNA and YNFKEQ. CDR3 in DNA: TGTGCCAGCAGCCACAAGTCCGAGGGTACGCAGTATTTT. Translated, it gives CASSHKSEGTQYF.